Below are 12 T cell receptor beta chains sequenced from a single sample in a study of identical twins' blood T cells. TCRdb called the 5' RACE reads again in MiXCR, with one record for every CDR3 protein. Of 350,000 to 400,000 distinct CDR3 sequences in the sample, over 25% were seen once. The sample taken for sequencing was PBMCs. Receptors originate from a woman aged 18 to 55 in good health.

This clonotype was seen a handful of times. V is TRBV10-1 and J is TRBJ2-7, with 8 bases that match TRBD2. Trimming at V came to 6 bases and at J to 3 bases, leaving 13 bases not matched to a gene. The CDR3 is 16 amino acids. CDR1 and CDR2 (germline): WNHNN, SYGVQD (reference sequence). The CDR3 bases are TGCGCCAGCAGGGTCCCCCCCGGGACTAGATTCTACGAGCAGTACTTC. It translates to CASRVPPGTRFYEQYF.

This chain links TRBV9 with TRBJ2-3; no clear D gene. The CDR3 runs 15 residues. Deletions cut 4 bases from V and 1 base from J, with 13 bases between. Germline-derived CDR1 and CDR2 are SGDLS and YYNGEE. The CDR3 coding sequence is TGTGCCAGCAGCCTCTACTCCTTGGGCACAGATACGCAGTATTTT. Translated: CASSLYSLGTDTQYF.

Ten or more counts support this clonotype. The V and J genes are TRBV2 and TRBJ1-1, with 8 bases fitting TRBD1. The V and J ends lost 6 bases and 6 bases, in that order; junction bases with no gene match: 6. This CDR3 comprises 13 residues. Germline loops: CDR1 SNHLY, CDR2 FYNNEI. CDR3 residues: CASRGTGTPEAFF. The CDR3 region has the DNA TGTGCCAGCAGAGGGACAGGCACTCCTGAAGCTTTCTTT.

With respect to this clonotype: The CDR3 carries no conserved terminal phenylalanine or tryptophan, so it likely arises from a read error. The J gene is TRBJ2-1, the V gene TRBV7-9; D gene unclear. CDR3 length: 11 amino acids. The germline V and J ends were trimmed by 5 bases and 6 bases, with 5 bases remaining between them. Per germline, CDR1 SEHNR and CDR2 FQNEAQ (reference sequence). The CDR3 reads CASSTVNEQFL. In nucleotides, the CDR3 is TGTGCCAGCAGCACCGTCAATGAGCAGTTCTTA.

This clonotype came up a few times. The chain employs TRBV5-1 and TRBJ1-1; TRBD1 agrees at 7 bases. Trimming took 4 bases from V and 0 from J; bases not matched to a gene: 6. Germline V gives CDR1 SGHRS, CDR2 YFSETQ. The CDR3 has 15 residues. The CDR3 region is CASSTGVGMNTEAFF. The CDR3 nucleotides read TGCGCCAGCAGCACAGGGGTCGGAATGAACACTGAAGCTTTCTTT.

Here the CDR3 DNA reads TGTGCCAGCAGTCTCGCCGGGACGCCCTATGGCTACACCTTC. Amino acid sequence: CASSLAGTPYGYTF. The chain recombines TRBV28 with TRBJ1-2; the D gene is possibly TRBD1 (5 bases). CDR1 is MDHEN, CDR2 SYDVKM, per germline. The CDR3 extends over 14 amino acids. V was trimmed by 5 bases and J by 4 bases, leaving 14 bases between them.

CDR3 residues: CASSTPADTEAFF. CDR3 coding DNA: TGTGCCAGTAGTACCCCGGCGGACACTGAAGCTTTCTTT. The genes are TRBV19 and TRBJ1-1; D not certain. The ends were cut back, 4 bases at V and 3 bases at J, with 9 bases in the middle. The CDR3 extends over 13 amino acids. Germline V lookup: CDR1 LNHDA, CDR2 SQIVND (reference sequence).

The CDR3 protein is CSANLQGYGYTF. The CDR3, as DNA: TGCAGTGCTAATCTACAGGGTTATGGCTACACCTTC. V gene TRBV20-1 combines with J gene TRBJ1-2, with a tentative D call TRBD1 (6 bases). Trimming stripped 4 bases from V and 5 bases from J, with 11 bases between. The CDR3 is made up of 12 amino acids. Per germline, CDR1 DFQATT and CDR2 SNEGSKA (reference sequence).

This clonotype was seen a handful of times. The genes are TRBV12-5 and TRBJ2-1; TRBD2 might be the D (6 bases). This CDR3 has 12 amino acids. V was cut by 7 bases and J by 7 bases, with 11 bases left in between. Germline loops: CDR1 LGHNT, CDR2 FRNRAP. This chain's CDR3 is CASESGGNEQFF. The CDR3 nucleotides read TGTGCTAGTGAGTCCGGGGGAAATGAGCAGTTCTTC. Using reference TRBV12-5 and TRBJ2-1 for the parts outside the CDR3, the full variable domain is DARVTQTPRHKVTEMGQEVTMRCQPILGHNTVFWYRQTMMQGLELLAYFRNRAPLDDSGMPKDRFSAEMPDATLATLKIQPSEPRDSAVYFCASESGGNEQFFGPGTRLTVL.

This clonotype was counted ten times or more. The gene calls are TRBV29-1 and TRBJ2-7; perhaps TRBD1 as D (6 bases). Germline V CDR1 and CDR2: SQVTM, ANQGSEA. The CDR3 is 14 residues long. Trimming took off 5 bases at V and 4 bases at J, with 18 bases between the two ends. CDR3 DNA: TGCAGCGTTTATGACAGGTCCTCGTCTTACGAGCAGTACTTC. It codes for CSVYDRSSSYEQYF.

This clonotype appeared many times. The gene calls are TRBV28 and TRBJ2-1, with 8 bases that match TRBD1. Germline V gene lookup returns CDR1 MDHEN and CDR2 SYDVKM. V gave up 6 bases and J gave up 1 base; unmatched junction bases: 8. This CDR3 spans 16 amino acids. The CDR3 bases are TGTGCCAGCAGCCCCCCTTGGGACAGGTCCTACAATGAGCAGTTCTTC. As protein: CASSPPWDRSYNEQFF. The variable domain in full, completed from reference TRBV28 and TRBJ2-1, reads DVKVTQSSRYLVKRTGEKVFLECVQDMDHENMFWYRQDPGLGLRLIYFSYDVKMKEKGDIPEGYSVSREKKERFSLILESASTNQTSMYLCASSPPWDRSYNEQFFGPGTRLTVL.

The J gene is TRBJ1-1, the V gene TRBV5-1; D remains ambiguous. Germline-derived CDR1 and CDR2 are SGHRS and YFSETQ. V was pared by 5 bases and J by 4 bases, with 12 bases between. CDR3 length equals 13 residues. The DNA for the CDR3 is TGCGCCAGCAGTTTATCGGCTCTCACTGAAGCTTTCTTT. As protein: CASSLSALTEAFF.